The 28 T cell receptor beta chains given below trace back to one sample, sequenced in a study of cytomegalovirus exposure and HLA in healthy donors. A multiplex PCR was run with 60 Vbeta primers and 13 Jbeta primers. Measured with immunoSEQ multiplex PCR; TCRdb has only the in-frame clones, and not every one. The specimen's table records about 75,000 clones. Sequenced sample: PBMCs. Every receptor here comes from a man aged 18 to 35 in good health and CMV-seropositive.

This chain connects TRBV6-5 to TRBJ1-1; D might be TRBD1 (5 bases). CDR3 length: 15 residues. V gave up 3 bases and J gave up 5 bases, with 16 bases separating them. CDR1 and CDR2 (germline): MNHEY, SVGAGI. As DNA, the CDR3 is TGTGCCAGCAGTTATTCGGGGGGAGGATCGACTGAAGCTTTCTTT. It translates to CASSYSGGGSTEAFF.

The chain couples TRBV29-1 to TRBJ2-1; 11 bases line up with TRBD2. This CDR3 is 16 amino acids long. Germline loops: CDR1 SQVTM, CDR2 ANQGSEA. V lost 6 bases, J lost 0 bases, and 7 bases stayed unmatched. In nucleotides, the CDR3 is TGCAGCGTCAATCTAGCGGGAGGTCCCTCCTACAATGAGCAGTTCTTC. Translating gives CSVNLAGGPSYNEQFF.

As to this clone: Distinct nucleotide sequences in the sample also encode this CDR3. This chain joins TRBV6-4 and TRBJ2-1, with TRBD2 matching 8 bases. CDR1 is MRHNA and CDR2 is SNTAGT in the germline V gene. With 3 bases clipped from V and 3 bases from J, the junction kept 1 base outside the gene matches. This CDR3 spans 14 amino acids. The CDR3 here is CASSEGLDYNEQFF. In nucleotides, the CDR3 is TGTGCCAGCAGTGAGGGACTAGACTACAATGAGCAGTTCTTC.

Written as DNA, the CDR3 is TGTGCCAGCTCACCAAACGCCCAGGGAAGTTACGAGCAGTACTTC. Protein: CASSPNAQGSYEQYF. V is TRBV18 and J is TRBJ2-7, with D tentatively TRBD1 (5 bases). V was pared by 2 bases and J by 4 bases, with 15 bases between. The CDR3 sequence is 15 residues long. The germline gives CDR1 KGHSH, CDR2 LQKENI.

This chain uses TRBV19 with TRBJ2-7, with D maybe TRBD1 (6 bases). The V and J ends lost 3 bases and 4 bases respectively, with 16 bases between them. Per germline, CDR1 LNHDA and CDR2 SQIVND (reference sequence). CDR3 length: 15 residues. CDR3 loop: CASSIKGHGGYEQYF. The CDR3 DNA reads TGTGCCAGTAGTATTAAGGGACATGGCGGGTACGAGCAGTACTTC.

CDR3 region: CASSNTGGVKTQYF. CDR3 DNA: TGCGCCAGCAGCAATACAGGGGGCGTAAAGACCCAGTACTTC. The chain uses TRBV5-1 and TRBJ2-5; TRBD1 aligns across 9 bases. The CDR3 covers 14 residues. The V gene's germline CDR1 is SGHRS and CDR2 YFSETQ. Trimming at V came to 4 bases and at J to 6 bases, leaving 7 bases not matched to a gene.

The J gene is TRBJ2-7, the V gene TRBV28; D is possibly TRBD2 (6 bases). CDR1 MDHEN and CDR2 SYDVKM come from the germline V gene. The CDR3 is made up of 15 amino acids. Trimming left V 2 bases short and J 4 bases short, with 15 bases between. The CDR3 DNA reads TGTGCCAGCAGTTTAGTGGCAGGGAGGAAATACGAGCAGTACTTC. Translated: CASSLVAGRKYEQYF.

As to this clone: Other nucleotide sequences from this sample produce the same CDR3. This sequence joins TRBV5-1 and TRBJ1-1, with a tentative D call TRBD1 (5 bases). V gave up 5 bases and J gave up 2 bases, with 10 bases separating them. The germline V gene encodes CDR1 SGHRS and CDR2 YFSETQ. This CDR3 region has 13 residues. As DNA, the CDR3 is TGCGCCAGCAGACAGGACCTAAACACTGAAGCTTTCTTT. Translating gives CASRQDLNTEAFF.

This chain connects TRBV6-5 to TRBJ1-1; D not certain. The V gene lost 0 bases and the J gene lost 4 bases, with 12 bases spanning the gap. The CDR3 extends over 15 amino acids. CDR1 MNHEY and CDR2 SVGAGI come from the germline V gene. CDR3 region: CASSYSGYRSTEAFF. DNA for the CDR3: TGTGCCAGCAGTTACTCTGGTTACAGAAGCACTGAAGCTTTCTTT.

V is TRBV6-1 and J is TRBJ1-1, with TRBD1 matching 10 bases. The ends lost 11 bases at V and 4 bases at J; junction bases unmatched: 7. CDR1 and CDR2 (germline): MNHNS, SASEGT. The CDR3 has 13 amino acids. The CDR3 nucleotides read TGTGCCGTAGACAGGGGGCAAGGCACTGAAGCTTTCTTT. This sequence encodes CAVDRGQGTEAFF.

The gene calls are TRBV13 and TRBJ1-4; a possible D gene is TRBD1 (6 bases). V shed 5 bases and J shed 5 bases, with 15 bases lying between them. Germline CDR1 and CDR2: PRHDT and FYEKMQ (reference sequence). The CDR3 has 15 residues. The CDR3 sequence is CASSPRTVKNEKLFF. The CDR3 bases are TGTGCCAGCAGCCCCCGGACAGTCAAGAATGAAAAACTGTTTTTT. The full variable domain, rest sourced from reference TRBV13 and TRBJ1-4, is AAGVIQSPRHLIKEKRETATLKCYPIPRHDTVYWYQQGPGQDPQFLISFYEKMQSDKGSIPDRFSAQQFSDYHSELNMSSLELGDSALYFCASSPRTVKNEKLFFGSGTQLSVL.

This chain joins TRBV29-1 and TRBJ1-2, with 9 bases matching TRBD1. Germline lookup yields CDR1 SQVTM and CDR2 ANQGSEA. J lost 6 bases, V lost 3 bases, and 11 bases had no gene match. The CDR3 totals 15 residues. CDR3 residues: CSVDLTGGATDGYTF. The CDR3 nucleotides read TGCAGCGTTGACCTGACAGGGGGTGCTACTGATGGCTACACCTTC.

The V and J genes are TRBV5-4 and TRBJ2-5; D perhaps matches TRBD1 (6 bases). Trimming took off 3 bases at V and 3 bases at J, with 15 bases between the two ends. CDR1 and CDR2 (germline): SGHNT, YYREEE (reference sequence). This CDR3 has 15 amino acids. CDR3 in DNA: TGTGCCAGCAGCTGGGCTACAGGGTGGAAAGAGACCCAGTACTTC. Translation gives CASSWATGWKETQYF. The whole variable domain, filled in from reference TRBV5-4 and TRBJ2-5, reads ETGVTQSPTHLIKTRGQQVTLRCSSQSGHNTVSWYQQALGQGPQFIFQYYREEENGRGNFPPRFSGLQFPNYSSELNVNALELDDSALYLCASSWATGWKETQYFGPGTRLLVL.

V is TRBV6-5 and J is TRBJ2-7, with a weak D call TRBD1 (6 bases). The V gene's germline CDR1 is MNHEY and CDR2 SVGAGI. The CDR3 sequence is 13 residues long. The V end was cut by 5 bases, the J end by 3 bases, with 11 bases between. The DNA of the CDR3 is TGTGCCAGCAGTCGGACAGTAGGCTACGAGCAGTACTTC. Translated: CASSRTVGYEQYF.

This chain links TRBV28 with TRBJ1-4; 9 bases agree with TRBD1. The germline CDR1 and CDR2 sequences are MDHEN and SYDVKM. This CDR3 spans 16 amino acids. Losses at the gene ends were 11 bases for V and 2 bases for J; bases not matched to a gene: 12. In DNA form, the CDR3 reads TGTGCCGCTACAGGGGGCATTATGGCGACTAATGAAAAACTGTTTTTT. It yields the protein CAATGGIMATNEKLFF.

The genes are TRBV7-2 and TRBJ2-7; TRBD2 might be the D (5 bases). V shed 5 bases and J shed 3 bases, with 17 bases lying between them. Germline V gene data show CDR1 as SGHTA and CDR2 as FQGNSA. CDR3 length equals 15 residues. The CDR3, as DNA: TGTGCCAGCAGCCGGAGGAATCTAGTAGGCTACGAGCAGTACTTC. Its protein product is CASSRRNLVGYEQYF. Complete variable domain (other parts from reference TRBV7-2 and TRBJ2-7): GAGVSQSPSNKVTEKGKDVELRCDPISGHTALYWYRQSLGQGLEFLIYFQGNSAPDKSGLPSDRFSAERTGGSVSTLTIQRTQQEDSAVYLCASSRRNLVGYEQYFGPGTRLTVT.

The DNA of the CDR3 is TGTGCCAGCAGTAAGAGACAGCTATCTAATGAAAAACTGTTTTTT. Amino acids: CASSKRQLSNEKLFF. This chain uses TRBV6-5 with TRBJ1-4; D may be TRBD1 (5 bases). CDR1 and CDR2 from the germline V gene are MNHEY and SVGAGI. V gave up 5 bases and J gave up 3 bases, with 13 bases separating them. The CDR3 spans 15 residues.

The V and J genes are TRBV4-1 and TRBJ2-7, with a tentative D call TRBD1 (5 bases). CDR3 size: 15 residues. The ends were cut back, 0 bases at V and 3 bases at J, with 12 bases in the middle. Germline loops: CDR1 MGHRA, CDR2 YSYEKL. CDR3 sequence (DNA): TGCGCCAGCAGCCAAGATCGTGACAGCTTCTACGAGCAGTACTTC. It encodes CASSQDRDSFYEQYF.

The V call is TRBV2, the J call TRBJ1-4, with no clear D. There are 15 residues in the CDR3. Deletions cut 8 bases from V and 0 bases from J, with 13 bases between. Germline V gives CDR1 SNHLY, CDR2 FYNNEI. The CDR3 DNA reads TGTGCCAGCGAAGAACAGACGACAACTAATGAAAAACTGTTTTTT. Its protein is CASEEQTTTNEKLFF.

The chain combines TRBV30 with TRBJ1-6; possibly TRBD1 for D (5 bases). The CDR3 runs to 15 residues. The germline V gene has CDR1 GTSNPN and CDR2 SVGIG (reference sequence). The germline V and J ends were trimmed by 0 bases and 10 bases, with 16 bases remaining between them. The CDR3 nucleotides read TGTGCCTGGAGTGTACGAGGCAGGGAAAGCTCACCCCTCCACTTT. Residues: CAWSVRGRESSPLHF.

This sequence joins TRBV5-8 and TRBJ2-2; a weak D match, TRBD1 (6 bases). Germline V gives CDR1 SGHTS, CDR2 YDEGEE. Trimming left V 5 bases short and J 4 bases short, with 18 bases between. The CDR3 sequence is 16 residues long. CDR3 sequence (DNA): TGTGCCAGCAGTTACTCAGTAGGGGGTGTCACCGGGGAGCTGTTTTTT. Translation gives CASSYSVGGVTGELFF. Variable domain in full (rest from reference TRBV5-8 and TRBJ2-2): EAGVTQSPTHLIKTRGQQATLRCSPISGHTSVYWYQQALGLGLQFLLWYDEGEERNRGNFPPRFSGRQFPNYSSELNVNALELEDSALYLCASSYSVGGVTGELFFGEGSRLTVL.

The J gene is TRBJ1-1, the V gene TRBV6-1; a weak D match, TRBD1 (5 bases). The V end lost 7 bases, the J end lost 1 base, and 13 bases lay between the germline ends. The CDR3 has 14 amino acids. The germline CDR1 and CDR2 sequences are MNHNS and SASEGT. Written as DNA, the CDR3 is TGTGCCAGCACACAGACTAGGGGGAACACTGAAGCTTTCTTT. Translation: CASTQTRGNTEAFF.

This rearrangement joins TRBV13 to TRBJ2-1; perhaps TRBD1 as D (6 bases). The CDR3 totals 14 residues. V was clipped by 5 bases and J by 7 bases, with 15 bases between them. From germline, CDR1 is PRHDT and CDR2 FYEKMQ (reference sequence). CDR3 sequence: CASSPVTGSNEQFF. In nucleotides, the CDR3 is TGTGCCAGCAGCCCTGTCACAGGGTCGAATGAGCAGTTCTTC.

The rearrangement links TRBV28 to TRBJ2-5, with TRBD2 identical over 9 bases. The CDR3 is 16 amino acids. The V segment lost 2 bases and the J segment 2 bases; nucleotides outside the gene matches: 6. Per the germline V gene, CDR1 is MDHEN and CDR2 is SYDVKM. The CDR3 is CASSLGLARRQETQYF. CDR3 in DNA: TGTGCCAGCAGTTTAGGACTAGCGAGGAGACAAGAGACCCAGTACTTC.

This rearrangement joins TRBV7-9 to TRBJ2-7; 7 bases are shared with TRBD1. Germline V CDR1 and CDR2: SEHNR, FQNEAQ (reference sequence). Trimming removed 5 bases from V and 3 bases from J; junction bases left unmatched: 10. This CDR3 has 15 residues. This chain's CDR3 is CASSGDRAKGYEQYF. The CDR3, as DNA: TGTGCCAGCAGCGGTGACAGGGCCAAGGGCTACGAGCAGTACTTC.

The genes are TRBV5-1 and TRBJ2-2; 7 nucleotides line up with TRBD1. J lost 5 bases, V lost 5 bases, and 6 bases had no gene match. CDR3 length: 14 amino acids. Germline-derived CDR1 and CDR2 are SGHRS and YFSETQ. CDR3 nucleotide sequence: TGCGCCAGCAGAGTAACAGGGGAAACCGGGGAGCTGTTTTTT. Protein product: CASRVTGETGELFF. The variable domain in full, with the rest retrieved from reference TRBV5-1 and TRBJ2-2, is KAGVTQTPRYLIKTRGQQVTLSCSPISGHRSVSWYQQTPGQGLQFLFEYFSETQRNKGNFPGRFSGRQFSNSRSEMNVSTLELGDSALYLCASRVTGETGELFFGEGSRLTVL.

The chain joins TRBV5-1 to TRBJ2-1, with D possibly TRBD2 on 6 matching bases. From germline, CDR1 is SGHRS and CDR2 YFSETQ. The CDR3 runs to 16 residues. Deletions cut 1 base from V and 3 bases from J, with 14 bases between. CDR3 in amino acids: CASSLYSGQDYNEQFF. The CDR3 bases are TGCGCCAGCAGCTTGTATAGCGGACAAGACTACAATGAGCAGTTCTTC.

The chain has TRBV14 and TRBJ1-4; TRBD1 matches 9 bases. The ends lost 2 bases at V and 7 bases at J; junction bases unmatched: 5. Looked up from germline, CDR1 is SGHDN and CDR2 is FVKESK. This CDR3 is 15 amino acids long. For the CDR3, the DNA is TGTGCCAGCAGCCAACTACAGGGGGCGGTTGAAAAACTGTTTTTT. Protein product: CASSQLQGAVEKLFF. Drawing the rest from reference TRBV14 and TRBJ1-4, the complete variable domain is EAGVTQFPSHSVIEKGQTVTLRCDPISGHDNLYWYRRVMGKEIKFLLHFVKESKQDESGMPNNRFLAERTGGTYSTLKVQPAELEDSGVYFCASSQLQGAVEKLFFGSGTQLSVL.